A single T cell receptor beta chain is shown here with its context. Antigen specificity is unknown. The data are from a study of cytomegalovirus exposure and HLA in healthy donors. The PCR had 60 Vbeta and 13 Jbeta primers. Some clones are missing from TCRdb's copy, which holds only in-frame ones; the method was immunoSEQ multiplex PCR. The profile covers 100,000 to 150,000 clones, with 60% to 80% appearing a single time and approximately 0.94% taken by the ten largest. The germline CDR1 and CDR2 sequences are SGHRS and YFSETQ. Trimming removed 4 bases from V and 4 bases from J; junction bases left unmatched: 11. The CDR3 is 17 amino acids. Donors were ostensibly healthy at sampling, although undocumented immune exposures were probable. General study results and limits: As was reported, the classifier diagnosed cytomegalovirus status with high specificity and sensitivity. According to an earlier analysis, most TCR beta V segments yielded productive rearrangements about 87% or about 30% of the time.

This clonotype originated in a woman aged 55-69 years in good health and CMV-seronegative. The genes are TRBV5-1 and TRBJ2-5; 12 nucleotides line up with TRBD2. Material for sequencing was PBMCs. CDR3 residues: CASSGMTSGRRRETQYF. The CDR3 DNA sequence: TGCGCCAGCAGCGGGATGACTAGCGGGAGAAGGAGAGAGACCCAGTACTTC.